This T cell receptor beta chain originates from a study of neurological immune-mediated disorders. Study-level points and caveats: The greatest TCR clonal expansion occurred in HTLV-1-associated myelopathy and the least in multiple sclerosis, which fell below healthy controls. Clinical features showed no association with the multiple sclerosis repertoire cluster, and MRI features showed none either.

The cDNA was synthesized by 5'RACE incorporating 10-nucleotide random UMIs. Each sequencing run yielded over 170 million TCR-beta sequences from 15-18 subjects. TCRdb ran MiXCR on the 5' RACE reads and lists one entry per CDR3 protein. The sample records roughly 41,000 distinct CDR3 sequences, roughly 2% being singletons. At least ten counts were recorded for this clonotype. As yet, its antigen is unknown. The V end was cut by 4 bases, the J end by 4 bases, with 12 bases between. Germline CDR1 is SGHRS and CDR2 is YFSETQ. CDR3 size: 14 residues. V usage is TRBV5-1 and J usage is TRBJ2-1, with D maybe TRBD1 (5 bases). Source material: PBMCs. This clonotype originated in a middle-aged woman with multiple sclerosis. CDR3 region: CASSNQAGYNEQFF. CDR3 nucleotides: TGCGCCAGCAGCAATCAAGCAGGGTACAATGAGCAGTTCTTC.